Below, 20 T cell receptor beta chains from the same sample are listed, as sequenced in a study of vaccination effects on CD4 cells after COVID-19. No antigen is known for these receptors. Sequencing followed a ViraFEST assay step that expanded antigen-specific CD4+ T cells with viral peptide pools. CD4+ T cells were isolated after 10 days of culture. All study participants received two doses of BNT162b2 or mRNA-1273 vaccine. TCRdb's table, derived via immunoSEQ multiplex PCR, lists solely in-frame clones and lacks some. The sample has about 66,000 clones, about 80% seen once. The sample was CD4+ T cells from PBMCs cultured with HCoV-OC43 spike peptides, taken after COVID-19 vaccination. Noted subset: HCoV-OC43 spike overlapping peptide pool stimulation. The receptors stem from a human donor who received a COVID-19 vaccine.

The rearrangement uses TRBV7-2 and TRBJ2-5, with D uncertain. Trimming stripped 2 bases from V and 2 bases from J, with 12 bases between. Per germline, CDR1 SGHTA and CDR2 FQGNSA. The CDR3 is 15 amino acids. CDR3 bases: TGTGCCAGCAGCTTAAGCCCTAGGCAGCAAGAGACCCAGTACTTC. Protein product: CASSLSPRQQETQYF. Full variable domain (rest looked up from reference TRBV7-2 and TRBJ2-5): GAGVSQSPSNKVTEKGKDVELRCDPISGHTALYWYRQSLGQGLEFLIYFQGNSAPDKSGLPSDRFSAERTGGSVSTLTIQRTQQEDSAVYLCASSLSPRQQETQYFGPGTRLLVL.

This chain joins TRBV5-1 and TRBJ2-2; 11 bases match TRBD2. After removal of 0 bases from V and 3 bases from J, the junction contained 1 base not matched to a gene. CDR1 and CDR2 (germline): SGHRS, YFSETQ. This CDR3 comprises 16 residues. As DNA, the CDR3 is TGCGCCAGCAGCTTGGAACTAGCGGGGGACACCGGGGAGCTGTTTTTT. Translating it yields CASSLELAGDTGELFF.

The rearrangement uses TRBV7-8 and TRBJ1-1, with D uncertain. Germline V CDR1 and CDR2: SGHVS, FQNEAQ. The CDR3 extends over 14 amino acids. V dropped 0 bases and J dropped 2 bases, with 7 bases sitting between them. CDR3 region: CASSLAGFNTEAFF. The CDR3 DNA reads as TGTGCCAGCAGCTTAGCAGGGTTCAACACTGAAGCTTTCTTT.

The rearrangement uses TRBV3-1 (or the pseudogene TRBV3-2) and TRBJ2-6; the D gene is possibly TRBD1 (5 bases). The V end was cut by 5 bases, the J end by 0 bases, with 20 bases between. Germline CDR1 LGHDT, CDR2 YNNKEL (reference sequence). The length of the CDR3 is 19 residues. The CDR3 DNA sequence: TGTGCCAGCAGCGCCCTAGGGGTGGGTTCGTACTCTGGGGCCAACGTCCTGACTTTC. Translation: CASSALGVGSYSGANVLTF.

This clone was seen a handful of times. The chain recombines TRBV10-3 with TRBJ2-7; perhaps TRBD2 as D (7 bases). Germline CDR1 reads ENHRY; CDR2 reads SYGVKD. Trimming took off 8 bases at V and 6 bases at J, with 11 bases between the two ends. This CDR3 spans 11 amino acids. The CDR3 region is CAIGRGGEQYV. CDR3 DNA: TGTGCCATCGGGAGGGGGGGCGAGCAGTACGTC.

A few counts support this clone. The chain couples TRBV14 to TRBJ1-1; TRBD1 matches at 10 bases. Per the germline V gene, CDR1 is SGHDN and CDR2 is FVKESK. The CDR3 has 15 amino acids. The V segment lost 2 bases and the J segment 7 bases; nucleotides outside the gene matches: 7. The CDR3 here is CASSQWGTGAGEAFF. DNA for the CDR3: TGTGCCAGCAGCCAATGGGGGACAGGGGCTGGTGAAGCTTTCTTT.

This clone appeared a single time. The chain recombines TRBV28 with TRBJ1-3; D gene unclear. Trimming took off 5 bases at V and 0 bases at J, with 8 bases between the two ends. Germline CDR1 and CDR2: MDHEN and SYDVKM. This CDR3 spans 14 amino acids. CDR3 sequence: CASSVGFSGNTIYF. The CDR3 DNA sequence: TGTGCCAGCAGTGTAGGATTCTCTGGAAACACCATATATTTT.

The chain is built from TRBV7-3 and TRBJ2-7; D tentatively fits TRBD1 or TRBD2 (5 bases each). Germline CDR1 is SGHTA and CDR2 is FQGTGA. V gave up 3 bases and J gave up 8 bases, with 14 bases separating them. CDR3 length: 13 amino acids. CDR3 amino acids: CASSLYGARQQYV. The CDR3 DNA follows: TGTGCCAGCAGCTTGTACGGGGCCAGACAGCAGTACGTC.

V is TRBV2 and J is TRBJ1-5, with TRBD1 matching over 7 bases. Germline V gives CDR1 SNHLY, CDR2 FYNNEI. This CDR3 has 15 residues. V lost 7 bases, J lost 6 bases, and 12 bases stayed unmatched. In DNA, the CDR3 is TGTGCCAGCACCGACCAAAGGGGGCCCTTTCAGCCCCAGCATTTT. This codes for CASTDQRGPFQPQHF. The variable domain in full, completed from reference TRBV2 and TRBJ1-5, reads EPEVTQTPSHQVTQMGQEVILRCVPISNHLYFYWYRQILGQKVEFLVSFYNNEISEKSEIFDDQFSVERPDGSNFTLKIRSTKLEDSAMYFCASTDQRGPFQPQHFGDGTRLSIL.

The chain has TRBV7-8 and TRBJ1-2; D gene unclear. There are 15 residues in the CDR3. Germline CDR1 reads SGHVS; CDR2 reads FQNEAQ. Trimming took 1 base from V and 1 from J, leaving 10 bases between them. This chain's CDR3 is CASSLDGPGNYGYTF. The CDR3 coding sequence is TGTGCCAGCAGCTTAGACGGCCCGGGTAACTATGGCTACACCTTC.

V gene TRBV10-2 combines with J gene TRBJ1-1; no definite D call. The germline gives CDR1 WSHSY, CDR2 SAAADI. V was trimmed by 3 bases and J by 0 bases, leaving 5 bases between them. The CDR3 spans 13 residues. For the CDR3, the DNA is TGCGCCAGCAGTGATAATTTGAACACTGAAGCTTTCTTT. Translating it yields CASSDNLNTEAFF.

This clone turned up a few times. Here the CDR3 reads CASSSPGNTIYF. In DNA form, the CDR3 reads TGTGCCAGCAGCAGTCCTGGAAACACCATATATTTT. The V gene is TRBV12-3 or TRBV12-4, the J gene TRBJ1-3; D gene ambiguous. V lost 6 bases, J lost 2 bases, and 5 bases lay in between. The CDR3 is 12 amino acids.

This chain joins TRBV23-1 and TRBJ1-1; D is possibly TRBD1 (5 bases). TRBV23-1 is annotated as an ORF whose role is uncertain. The V and J ends lost 6 bases and 0 bases respectively, with 29 bases between them. There are 20 residues in the CDR3. CDR3 in amino acids: CASSRRGSMGPPLVNTEAFF. The CDR3 DNA is TGCGCCAGCAGCCGCCGCGGATCTATGGGGCCCCCGCTTGTGAACACTGAAGCTTTCTTT.

This clone was seen only a few times. V is TRBV9 and J is TRBJ2-3, with 8 bases fitting TRBD2. With 2 bases clipped from V and 4 bases from J, the junction kept 3 bases outside the gene matches. Germline CDR1 SGDLS, CDR2 YYNGEE. This CDR3 region has 14 residues. CDR3 coding DNA: TGTGCCAGCAGCGTGACTAGCGAGTCAGATACGCAGTATTTT. This sequence encodes CASSVTSESDTQYF.

This clone occurred a few times. The chain links TRBV7-9 to TRBJ2-6; 8 bases fit TRBD1. Trimming cost V 5 bases and J 0 bases; bases outside gene matches: 9. Germline V gives CDR1 SEHNR, CDR2 FQNEAQ (reference sequence). CDR3 size: 18 residues. CDR3: CASSRGTGGISGANVLTF. CDR3 nucleotide sequence: TGTGCCAGCAGCCGGGGGACAGGTGGAATCTCTGGGGCCAACGTCCTGACTTTC.

The chain combines TRBV10-1 with TRBJ2-7, with D uncertain. The germline V gene encodes CDR1 WNHNN and CDR2 SYGVQD (reference sequence). The CDR3 contains 10 residues. V was cut by 4 bases and J by 5 bases, with 3 bases left in between. CDR3 nucleotides: TGCGCCAGCAGTGTACACGAGCAGTACGTC. Encoded protein: CASSVHEQYV.

The chain carries TRBV5-6 and TRBJ2-1; tentatively, D is TRBD1 (5 bases). Germline V gene data show CDR1 as SGHDT and CDR2 as YYEEEE. The CDR3 covers 14 residues. The V and J ends lost 3 bases and 5 bases respectively, with 12 bases between them. The CDR3 DNA sequence: TGTGCCAGCAGCTCCGGTCAGGGCGACAATGAGCAGTTCTTC. It specifies CASSSGQGDNEQFF.

This chain connects TRBV18 to TRBJ2-1; the D gene is possibly TRBD2 (7 bases). The CDR3 is 12 residues long. Trimming stripped 9 bases from V and 5 bases from J, with 11 bases between. CDR1 and CDR2 (germline): KGHSH, LQKENI. The CDR3 sequence: CASGGDNNEQFF. The CDR3 DNA is TGTGCCAGTGGGGGGGACAACAATGAGCAGTTCTTC.

The chain uses TRBV6-6 and TRBJ1-1; D might be TRBD1 (5 bases). This CDR3 is built from 13 residues. Looked up from germline, CDR1 is MNHNY and CDR2 is SVGAGI (reference sequence). V gave up 4 bases and J gave up 5 bases, with 11 bases separating them. The DNA of the CDR3 is TGTGCCAGCAGTTTACTACAGGAGACTGAAGCTTTCTTT. Amino acid sequence: CASSLLQETEAFF.

The V and J genes are TRBV11-1 and TRBJ1-4, with 9 bases identical to TRBD1. Trimming at V came to 8 bases and at J to 7 bases, leaving 5 bases not matched to a gene. Per the germline V gene, CDR1 is SGHAT and CDR2 is FQDESV (reference sequence). The CDR3 is 13 amino acids. DNA of the CDR3: TGTGCCAGCGGGACAGGGTTAGGTGAAAAACTGTTTTTT. It encodes CASGTGLGEKLFF. The whole variable domain, remainder taken from reference TRBV11-1 and TRBJ1-4, is EAEVAQSPRYKITEKSQAVAFWCDPISGHATLYWYRQILGQGPELLVQFQDESVVDDSQLPKDRFSAERLKGVDSTLKIQPAELGDSAMYLCASGTGLGEKLFFGSGTQLSVL.